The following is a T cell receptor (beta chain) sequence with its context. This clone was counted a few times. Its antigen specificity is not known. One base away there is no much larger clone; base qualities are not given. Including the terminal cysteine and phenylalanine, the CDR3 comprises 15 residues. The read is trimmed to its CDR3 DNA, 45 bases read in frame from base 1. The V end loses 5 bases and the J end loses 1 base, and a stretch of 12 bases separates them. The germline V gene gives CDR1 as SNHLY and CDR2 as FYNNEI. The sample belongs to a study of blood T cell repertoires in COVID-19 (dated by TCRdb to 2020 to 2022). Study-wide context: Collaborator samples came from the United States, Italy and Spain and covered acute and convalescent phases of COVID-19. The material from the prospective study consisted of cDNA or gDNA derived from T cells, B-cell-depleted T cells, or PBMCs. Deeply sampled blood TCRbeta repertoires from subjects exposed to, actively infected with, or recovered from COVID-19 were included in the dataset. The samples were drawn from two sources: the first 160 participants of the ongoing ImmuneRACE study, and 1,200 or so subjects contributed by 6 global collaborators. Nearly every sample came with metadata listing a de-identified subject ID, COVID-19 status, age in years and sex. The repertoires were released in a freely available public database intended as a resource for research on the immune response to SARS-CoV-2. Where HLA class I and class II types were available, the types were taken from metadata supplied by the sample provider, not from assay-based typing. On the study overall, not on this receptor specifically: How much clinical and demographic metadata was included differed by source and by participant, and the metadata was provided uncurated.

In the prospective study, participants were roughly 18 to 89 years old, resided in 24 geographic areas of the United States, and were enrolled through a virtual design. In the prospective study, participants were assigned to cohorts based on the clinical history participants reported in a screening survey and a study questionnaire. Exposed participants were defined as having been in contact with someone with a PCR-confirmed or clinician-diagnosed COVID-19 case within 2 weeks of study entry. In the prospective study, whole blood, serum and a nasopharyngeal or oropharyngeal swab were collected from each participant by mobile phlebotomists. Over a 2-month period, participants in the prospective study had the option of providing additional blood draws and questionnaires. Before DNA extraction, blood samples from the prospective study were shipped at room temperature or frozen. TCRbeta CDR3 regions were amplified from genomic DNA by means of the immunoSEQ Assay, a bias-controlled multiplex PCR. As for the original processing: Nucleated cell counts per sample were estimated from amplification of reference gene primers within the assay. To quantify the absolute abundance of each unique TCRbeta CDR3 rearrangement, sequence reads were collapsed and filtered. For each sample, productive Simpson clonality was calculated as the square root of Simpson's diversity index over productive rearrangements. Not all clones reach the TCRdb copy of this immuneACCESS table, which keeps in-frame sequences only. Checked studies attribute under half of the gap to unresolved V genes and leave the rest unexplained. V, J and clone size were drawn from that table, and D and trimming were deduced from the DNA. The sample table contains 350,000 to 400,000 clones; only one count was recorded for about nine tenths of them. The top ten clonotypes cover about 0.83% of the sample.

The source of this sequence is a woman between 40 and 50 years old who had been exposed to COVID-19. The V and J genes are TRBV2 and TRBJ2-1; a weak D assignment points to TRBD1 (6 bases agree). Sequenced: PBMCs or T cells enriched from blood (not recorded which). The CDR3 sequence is CASSRTDRSYNEQFF. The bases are TGTGCCAGCAGTCGGACAGACCGGTCCTACAATGAGCAGTTCTTC.